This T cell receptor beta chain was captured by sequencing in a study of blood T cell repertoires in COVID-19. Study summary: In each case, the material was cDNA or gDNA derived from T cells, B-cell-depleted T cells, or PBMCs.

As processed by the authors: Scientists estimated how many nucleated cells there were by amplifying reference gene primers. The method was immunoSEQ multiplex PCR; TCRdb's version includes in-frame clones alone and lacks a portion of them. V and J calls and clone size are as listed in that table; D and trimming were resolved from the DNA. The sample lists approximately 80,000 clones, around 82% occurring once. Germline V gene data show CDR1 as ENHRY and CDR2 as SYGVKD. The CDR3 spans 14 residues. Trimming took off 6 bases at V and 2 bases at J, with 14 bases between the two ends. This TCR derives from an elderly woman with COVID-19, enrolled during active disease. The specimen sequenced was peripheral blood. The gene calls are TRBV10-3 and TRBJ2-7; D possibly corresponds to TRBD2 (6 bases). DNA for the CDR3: TGTGCCATCAGCCTTCTAGCGAACGCCTACGAGCAGTACTTC. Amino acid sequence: CAISLLANAYEQYF.